The clone carrying this T cell receptor (beta chain) was counted a few times. Time point denoted: sample taken at primary tumor resection. Whole RNA obtained from tumor, nontumor lung or frozen PBMC underwent sequencing without sorting. Per germline, CDR1 SGHDT and CDR2 YYEEEE. The J segment lost 0 bases and the V segment lost 4 bases, leaving 10 bases of the junction unmatched. The CDR3 runs to 18 residues. The sample comes from a study of spatial heterogeneity in lung cancer. TCRdb re-called the 5' RACE reads with MiXCR, one entry per CDR3 protein. The sample lists more than 75,000 distinct CDR3 sequences; around 12% were seen once.

The chain links TRBV5-6 to TRBJ2-6, with TRBD1 identical over 7 bases. The sequencing used PBMCs, collected at surgery. The receptor was derived from a male donor with early-stage non-small cell lung cancer. The CDR3 protein is CASSPRTGNLSGANVLTF. The CDR3 nucleotides read TGTGCCAGCAGCCCTCGGACAGGCAACCTCTCTGGGGCCAACGTCCTGACTTTC.